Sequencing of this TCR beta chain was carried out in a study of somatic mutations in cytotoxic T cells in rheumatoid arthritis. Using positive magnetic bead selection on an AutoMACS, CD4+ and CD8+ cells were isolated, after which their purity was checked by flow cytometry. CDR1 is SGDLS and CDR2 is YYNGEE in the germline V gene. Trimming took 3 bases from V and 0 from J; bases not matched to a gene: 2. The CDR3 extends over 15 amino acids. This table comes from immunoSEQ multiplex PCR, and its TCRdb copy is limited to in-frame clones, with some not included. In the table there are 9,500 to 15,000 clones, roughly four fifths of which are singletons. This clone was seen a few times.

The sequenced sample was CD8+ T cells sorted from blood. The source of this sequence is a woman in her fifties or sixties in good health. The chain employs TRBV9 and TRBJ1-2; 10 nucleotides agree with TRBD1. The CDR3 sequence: CASSEGTGANYGYTF. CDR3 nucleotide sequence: TGTGCCAGCAGCGAGGGGACAGGGGCTAACTATGGCTACACCTTC.